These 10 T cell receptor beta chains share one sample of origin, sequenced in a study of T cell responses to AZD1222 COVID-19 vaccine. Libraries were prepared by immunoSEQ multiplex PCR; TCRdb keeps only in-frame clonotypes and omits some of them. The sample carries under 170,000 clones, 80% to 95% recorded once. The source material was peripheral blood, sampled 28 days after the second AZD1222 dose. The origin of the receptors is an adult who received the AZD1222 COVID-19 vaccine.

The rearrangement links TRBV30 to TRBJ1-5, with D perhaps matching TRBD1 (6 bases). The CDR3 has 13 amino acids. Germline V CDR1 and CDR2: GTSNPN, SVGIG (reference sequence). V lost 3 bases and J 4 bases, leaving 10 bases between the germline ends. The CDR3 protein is CAWRLQGNQPQHF. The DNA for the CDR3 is TGTGCCTGGAGACTACAGGGTAATCAGCCCCAGCATTTT.

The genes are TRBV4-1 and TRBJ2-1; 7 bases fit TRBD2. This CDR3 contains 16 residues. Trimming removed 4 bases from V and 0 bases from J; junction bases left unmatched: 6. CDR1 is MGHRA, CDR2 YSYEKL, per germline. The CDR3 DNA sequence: TGCGCCAGCAGCCGCTATGGCGGGAGCTCCTACAATGAGCAGTTCTTC. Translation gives CASSRYGGSSYNEQFF.

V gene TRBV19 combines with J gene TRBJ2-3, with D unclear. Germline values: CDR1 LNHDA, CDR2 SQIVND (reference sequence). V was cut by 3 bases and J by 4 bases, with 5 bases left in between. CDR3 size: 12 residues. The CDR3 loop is CASSIPADTQYF. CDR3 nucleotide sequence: TGTGCCAGTAGTATCCCAGCAGATACGCAGTATTTT.

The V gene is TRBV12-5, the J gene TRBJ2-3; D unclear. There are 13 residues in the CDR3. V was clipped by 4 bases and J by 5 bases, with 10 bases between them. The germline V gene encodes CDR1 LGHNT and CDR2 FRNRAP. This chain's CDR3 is CASGWEAKDTQYF. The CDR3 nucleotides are TGTGCTAGTGGTTGGGAAGCGAAAGATACGCAGTATTTT.

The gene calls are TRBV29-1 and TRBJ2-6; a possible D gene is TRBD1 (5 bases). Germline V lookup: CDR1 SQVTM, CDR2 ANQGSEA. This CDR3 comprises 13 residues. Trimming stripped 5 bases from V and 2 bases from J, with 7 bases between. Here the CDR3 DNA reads TGCAGCGTTATAGGGGCTGGGGCCAACGTCCTGACTTTC. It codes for CSVIGAGANVLTF.

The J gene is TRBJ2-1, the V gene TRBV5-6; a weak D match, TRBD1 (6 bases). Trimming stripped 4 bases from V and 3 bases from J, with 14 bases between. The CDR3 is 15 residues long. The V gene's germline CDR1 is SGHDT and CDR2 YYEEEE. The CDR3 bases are TGTGCCAGCAGCCGACTTGGACAGAACTACAATGAGCAGTTCTTC. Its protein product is CASSRLGQNYNEQFF.

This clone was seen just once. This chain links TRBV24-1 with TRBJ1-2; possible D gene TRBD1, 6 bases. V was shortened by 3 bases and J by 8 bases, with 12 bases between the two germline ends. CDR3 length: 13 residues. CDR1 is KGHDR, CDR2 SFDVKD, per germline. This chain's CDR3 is CATSDRRQEGYTF. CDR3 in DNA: TGTGCCACCAGTGATAGGAGACAGGAGGGCTACACCTTC.

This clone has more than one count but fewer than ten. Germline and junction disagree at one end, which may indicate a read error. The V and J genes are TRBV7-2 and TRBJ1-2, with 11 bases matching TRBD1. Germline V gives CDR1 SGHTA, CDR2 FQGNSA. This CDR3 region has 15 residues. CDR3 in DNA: TGTGCCAGCAGGTTAGGCGGGACAGGGGGCTATGGCTACACCTTC. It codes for CASRLGGTGGYGYTF.

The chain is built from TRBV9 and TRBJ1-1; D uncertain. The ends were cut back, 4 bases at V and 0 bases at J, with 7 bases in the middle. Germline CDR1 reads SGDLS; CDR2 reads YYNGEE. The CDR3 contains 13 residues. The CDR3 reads CASSSHMNTEAFF. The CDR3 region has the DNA TGTGCCAGCAGCTCGCACATGAACACTGAAGCTTTCTTT.

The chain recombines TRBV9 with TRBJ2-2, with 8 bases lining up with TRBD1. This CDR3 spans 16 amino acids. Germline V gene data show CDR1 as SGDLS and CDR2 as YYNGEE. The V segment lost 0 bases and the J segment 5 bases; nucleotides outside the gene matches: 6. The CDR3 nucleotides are TGTGCCAGCAGCGTAGGTGTCAGGGGGCAAACCGGGGAGCTGTTTTTT. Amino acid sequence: CASSVGVRGQTGELFF. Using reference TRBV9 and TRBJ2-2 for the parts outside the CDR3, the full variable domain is DSGVTQTPKHLITATGQRVTLRCSPRSGDLSVYWYQQSLDQGLQFLIQYYNGEERAKGNILERFSAQQFPDLHSELNLSSLELGDSALYFCASSVGVRGQTGELFFGEGSRLTVL.